The 29 T cell receptor beta chains below come from one sample, sequenced in a study of T cell repertoires in cytomegalovirus infection. Their target antigens are unknown. TCRdb processed the reads anew with MiXCR; each CDR3 protein has one entry. Among hundreds of thousands of distinct CDR3 sequences listed, around 31% were seen once. Sample: cultured PBMCs, taken from culture after CMV antigen stimulation. Receptors were obtained from a human donor in good health (CMV status not recorded). Some clones in this sample may be carry-over from other donors' samples.

This clonotype was seen more than once but under ten times. The genes are TRBV6-1 and TRBJ1-1; possibly TRBD1 for D (6 bases). The germline CDR1 and CDR2 sequences are MNHNS and SASEGT. The CDR3 loop spans 13 amino acids. V was shortened by 6 bases and J by 0 bases, with 8 bases between the two germline ends. This CDR3 reads CASRGHMNTEAFF. DNA for the CDR3: TGTGCCAGCAGGGGACATATGAACACTGAAGCTTTCTTT.

V usage is TRBV20-1 and J usage is TRBJ2-5; D is possibly TRBD1 (6 bases). CDR1 and CDR2 (germline): DFQATT, SNEGSKA (reference sequence). V was trimmed by 4 bases and J by 0 bases, leaving 9 bases between them. The CDR3 loop spans 13 amino acids. CDR3 loop: CSATTGNQETQYF. The DNA of the CDR3 is TGCAGTGCTACTACAGGGAACCAAGAGACCCAGTACTTC.

The V gene is TRBV5-6, the J gene TRBJ1-4, with no clear D. The CDR3 is 15 amino acids. Between the trimmed V and J ends, which lost 2 bases and 3 bases, there was a span of 11 bases. The germline V gene encodes CDR1 SGHDT and CDR2 YYEEEE. This CDR3 reads CASSFVGLANEKLFF. In DNA, the CDR3 is TGTGCCAGCAGCTTTGTTGGTTTAGCTAATGAAAAACTGTTTTTT.

This clonotype has just a few counts. V and J are TRBV7-6 and TRBJ2-5; a weak D match, TRBD2 (7 bases). CDR1 and CDR2 from the germline V gene are SGHVS and FNYEAQ. Trimming cost V 8 bases and J 3 bases, with 19 bases left between them. The CDR3 length is 15 residues. CDR3 bases: TGTGCCAGCTTAGGGGGGGAGGACTCCGAAGAGACCCAGTACTTC. Encoded protein: CASLGGEDSEETQYF. Full variable domain (missing parts from reference TRBV7-6 and TRBJ2-5): GAGVSQSPRYKVTKRGQDVALRCDPISGHVSLYWYRQALGQGPEFLTYFNYEAQQDKSGLPNDRFSAERPEGSISTLTIQRTEQRDSAMYRCASLGGEDSEETQYFGPGTRLLVL.

J is TRBJ2-1 and V is TRBV27; D unclear. Deletions cut 5 bases from V and 8 bases from J, with 16 bases between. The CDR3 runs 14 residues. Germline CDR1 and CDR2: MNHEY and SMNVEV (reference sequence). The CDR3 DNA is TGTGCCAGCAGTCCCCGAGGTAGCCAGGATGAGCAGTTCTTC. Translation gives CASSPRGSQDEQFF.

This clonotype was seen only a few times. The J gene is TRBJ2-5, the V gene TRBV12-3 or TRBV12-4; 10 bases are shared with TRBD2. This CDR3 region has 16 residues. V trimming: 4 bases; J trimming: 4 bases; junction bases outside the gene matches: 9. For the CDR3, the DNA is TGTGCCAGCAGTTCCCTAGCGGGAGAGGGGGGAGAGACCCAGTACTTC. Translating it yields CASSSLAGEGGETQYF.

A few counts support this clonotype. The gene calls are TRBV4-3 and TRBJ2-1, with 8 bases lining up with TRBD2. Germline lookup yields CDR1 LGHNA and CDR2 YSLEER. The CDR3 has 17 amino acids. The V and J ends lost 0 bases and 7 bases, in that order; junction bases with no gene match: 11. The CDR3 loop is CASSQEGGLAPENEQFF. In DNA form, the CDR3 reads TGCGCCAGCAGCCAAGAGGGAGGACTAGCCCCGGAGAATGAGCAGTTCTTC.

The rearrangement links TRBV19 to TRBJ1-6, with a tentative D call TRBD1 (5 bases). Trimming pared 3 bases from V and 11 bases from J, leaving 20 bases between. CDR1 is LNHDA, CDR2 SQIVND, per germline (reference sequence). This CDR3 is 16 amino acids long. The CDR3 DNA reads as TGTGCCAGTAGTATGAGGCCGAGGGGTTACCCCGCACCCCTCCACTTT. Its protein is CASSMRPRGYPAPLHF.

A few counts support this clonotype. The chain carries TRBV20-1 and TRBJ2-7; the match to TRBD2 covers 12 bases. In germline, CDR1 is DFQATT, CDR2 SNEGSKA (reference sequence). The ends lost 2 bases at V and 2 bases at J; junction bases unmatched: 4. The CDR3 totals 15 residues. The chain's CDR3 is CSARPRLAGAYEQYF. CDR3 nucleotides: TGCAGTGCTAGACCTAGACTAGCGGGGGCCTACGAGCAGTACTTC.

The chain couples TRBV19 to TRBJ2-5, with TRBD1 matching over 9 bases. Trimming at V came to 8 bases and at J to 2 bases, leaving 9 bases not matched to a gene. Germline CDR1 reads LNHDA; CDR2 reads SQIVND (reference sequence). The CDR3 length is 15 residues. For the CDR3, the DNA is TGTGCCAGTTCCCCACAGGGGGCAACACAAGAGACCCAGTACTTC. Translation: CASSPQGATQETQYF. Full variable domain (outside the CDR3, taken from reference TRBV19 and TRBJ2-5): DGGITQSPKYLFRKEGQNVTLSCEQNLNHDAMYWYRQDPGQGLRLIYYSQIVNDFQKGDIAEGYSVSREKKESFPLTVTSAQKNPTAFYLCASSPQGATQETQYFGPGTRLLVL.

V and J are TRBV20-1 and TRBJ2-1; D is perhaps TRBD2 (7 bases). Germline values: CDR1 DFQATT, CDR2 SNEGSKA (reference sequence). This CDR3 region has 15 residues. Trimming removed 0 bases at V and 7 bases at J, with 16 bases between. CDR3 protein: CSARDPRGRGNEQFF. Here the CDR3 DNA reads TGCAGTGCTAGAGATCCGCGGGGGCGAGGGAATGAGCAGTTCTTC.

This chain joins TRBV20-1 and TRBJ2-3; TRBD2 matches at 16 bases. The germline CDR1 and CDR2 sequences are DFQATT and SNEGSKA (reference sequence). V trimming: 6 bases; J trimming: 0 bases; junction bases outside the gene matches: 9. This CDR3 comprises 18 residues. CDR3 loop: CSASSGLAGGGSTDTQYF. CDR3 nucleotides: TGCAGTGCGAGCTCGGGACTAGCGGGGGGGGGTAGCACAGATACGCAGTATTTT.

This rearrangement joins TRBV6-6 to TRBJ1-1, with D perhaps matching TRBD1 (5 bases). The CDR3 runs 14 residues. In germline, CDR1 is MNHNY, CDR2 SVGAGI (reference sequence). With 0 bases removed from V and 9 bases from J, the gap between germline ends came to 14 bases. CDR3 sequence reads: CASSYSVRGSQAFF. The CDR3 nucleotides read TGTGCCAGCAGTTACTCTGTTAGGGGCAGTCAAGCTTTCTTT.

The V and J genes are TRBV4-1 and TRBJ2-1, with D perhaps matching TRBD2 (7 bases). CDR3 length equals 14 residues. Germline CDR1 is MGHRA and CDR2 is YSYEKL. V was cut by 4 bases and J by 5 bases, with 12 bases left in between. CDR3 amino acids: CASSLWGGNNEQFF. In DNA, the CDR3 is TGCGCCAGCAGCCTATGGGGGGGCAACAATGAGCAGTTCTTC.

In its sample, this clonotype was seen many times. This chain links TRBV7-2 with TRBJ2-7; 8 bases align to TRBD2. The CDR3 extends over 15 amino acids. V shed 3 bases, J shed 3 bases, and the junction held 7 bases outside the gene matches. Germline V gives CDR1 SGHTA, CDR2 FQGNSA. The CDR3 DNA reads TGTGCCAGCAGCTTTTTAAGCGGGAGAGGCTACGAGCAGTACTTC. It translates to CASSFLSGRGYEQYF.

In this sample, this clonotype turned up a few times. The chain couples TRBV2 to TRBJ1-1; TRBD1 might be the D (6 bases). The germline V and J ends were trimmed by 7 bases and 5 bases, with 20 bases remaining between them. CDR3 length: 15 amino acids. Germline V CDR1 and CDR2: SNHLY, FYNNEI. The CDR3 DNA follows: TGTGCCAGCATCCTGGGGGCTTTTAGCGGGACTGAAGCTTTCTTT. Translating gives CASILGAFSGTEAFF.

This clonotype has more than one count but fewer than ten. This sequence joins TRBV6-2 or TRBV6-3 and TRBJ2-2, with TRBD1 matching 8 bases. CDR3 length equals 17 residues. J lost 0 bases, V lost 6 bases, and 9 bases had no gene match. The germline V gene has CDR1 MNHEY and CDR2 SVGEGT. The CDR3 DNA follows: TGTGCCAGCAGCTATACCCTGACAGGGGCGAACACCGGGGAGCTGTTTTTT. Translating gives CASSYTLTGANTGELFF.

J is TRBJ1-5 and V is TRBV5-5; no clear D gene. Germline-derived CDR1 and CDR2 are SGHKS and YYEKEE (reference sequence). This CDR3 has 15 amino acids. V lost 0 bases to trimming and J lost 3 bases, with 10 bases between them. The CDR3 loop reads CASSLAGRYNQPQHF. The CDR3, as DNA: TGTGCCAGCAGCTTGGCCGGACGGTACAATCAGCCCCAGCATTTT.

This clonotype was seen a handful of times. CDR3 sequence: CASSGRTASTEAFF. CDR3 sequence (DNA): TGTGCCAGCAGTGGCAGGACAGCGAGCACTGAAGCTTTCTTT. This chain connects TRBV2 to TRBJ1-1; D possibly corresponds to TRBD1 (6 bases). There are 14 residues in the CDR3. The germline V and J ends were trimmed by 4 bases and 4 bases, with 13 bases remaining between them. Germline lookup yields CDR1 SNHLY and CDR2 FYNNEI.

The chain is built from TRBV7-6 and TRBJ2-7; D possibly corresponds to TRBD1 (6 bases). The CDR3 is 15 residues long. Trimming left V 3 bases short and J 2 bases short, with 14 bases between. In germline, CDR1 is SGHVS, CDR2 FNYEAQ. CDR3 DNA sequence: TGTGCCAGCAGCTTCGATCGACAGGACCCCTACGAGCAGTACTTC. It translates to CASSFDRQDPYEQYF.

In its sample, this clonotype was seen many times. The chain is built from TRBV7-6 and TRBJ2-1, with 8 bases matching TRBD2. CDR3 length: 15 amino acids. Per germline, CDR1 SGHVS and CDR2 FNYEAQ. J was trimmed by 1 base and V by 2 bases; bases with no gene match: 1. This CDR3 is CASSLIAGSYNEQFF. The CDR3 DNA reads TGTGCCAGCAGCTTAATAGCGGGGTCCTACAATGAGCAGTTCTTC.

The chain links TRBV12-3 or TRBV12-4 to TRBJ2-7, with D possibly TRBD1 on 5 matching bases. V was cut by 2 bases and J by 2 bases, with 7 bases left in between. The length of the CDR3 is 13 residues. CDR3: CASSLRTPYEQYF. CDR3 DNA sequence: TGTGCCAGCAGTTTAAGGACACCCTACGAGCAGTACTTC.

The CDR3 coding sequence is TGTGCCAGCAGCTACAGGAGCGAACAAGAGACCCAGTACTTC. It yields the protein CASSYRSEQETQYF. The chain couples TRBV7-6 to TRBJ2-5; D possibly corresponds to TRBD1 (5 bases). This CDR3 has 14 amino acids. The V gene lost 4 bases and the J gene lost 2 bases, with 11 bases spanning the gap. CDR1 SGHVS and CDR2 FNYEAQ come from the germline V gene.

This clonotype turned up a few times. The rearrangement uses TRBV5-5 and TRBJ2-2; D unclear. Germline CDR1 reads SGHKS; CDR2 reads YYEKEE (reference sequence). V lost 2 bases to trimming and J lost 11 bases, with 16 bases between them. The CDR3 has 14 residues. In DNA, the CDR3 is TGTGCCAGCAGCTTTCCCCCACTAAGGCAAGAGCTGTTTTTT. Its translation is CASSFPPLRQELFF.

The chain has TRBV6-1 and TRBJ1-5; D perhaps matches TRBD1 (5 bases). The germline gives CDR1 MNHNS, CDR2 SASEGT. V was clipped by 8 bases and J by 5 bases, with 16 bases between them. CDR3 length: 14 amino acids. The CDR3 DNA reads TGTGCCAGCGTACCAGGCAGGACATATCAGCCCCAGCATTTT. Translation gives CASVPGRTYQPQHF.

This clonotype was counted only a few times. V and J are TRBV5-4 and TRBJ2-3; D may be TRBD1 (5 bases). Germline CDR1 and CDR2: SGHNT and YYREEE (reference sequence). This CDR3 spans 15 amino acids. Deletions cut 0 bases from V and 5 bases from J, with 13 bases between. CDR3 protein: CASSLGGRVIDTQYF. CDR3 coding DNA: TGTGCCAGCAGCTTGGGAGGCAGGGTAATAGATACGCAGTATTTT.

This clonotype was counted many times. The chain has TRBV7-2 and TRBJ2-2; possibly TRBD2 for D (5 bases). This CDR3 contains 15 residues. Germline V CDR1 and CDR2: SGHTA, FQGNSA. V was shortened by 7 bases and J by 0 bases, with 12 bases between the two germline ends. For the CDR3, the DNA is TGTGCCAGCACCGTAGAGAGGGCGAACACCGGGGAGCTGTTTTTT. Residues: CASTVERANTGELFF.

As for this clonotype: One end of the junction does not line up with germline, which may come from a read error. This chain uses TRBV11-2 with TRBJ1-6, with 11 nucleotides matching TRBD1. Germline CDR1 is SGHAT and CDR2 is FQNNGV. The CDR3 is made up of 13 amino acids. CDR3 sequence reads: CASSSGQGAPLNF. As DNA, the CDR3 is TGTGCCAGCAGCTCCGGACAGGGGGCTCCCCTTAACTTT.

J is TRBJ2-2 and V is TRBV20-1, with 9 bases fitting TRBD1. Germline CDR1 and CDR2: DFQATT and SNEGSKA (reference sequence). Trimming took 7 bases from V and 10 from J; bases not matched to a gene: 10. There are 13 residues in the CDR3. CDR3 sequence reads: CSVYVTGGMELFF. The DNA of the CDR3 is TGCAGTGTGTACGTGACAGGGGGAATGGAGCTGTTTTTT.